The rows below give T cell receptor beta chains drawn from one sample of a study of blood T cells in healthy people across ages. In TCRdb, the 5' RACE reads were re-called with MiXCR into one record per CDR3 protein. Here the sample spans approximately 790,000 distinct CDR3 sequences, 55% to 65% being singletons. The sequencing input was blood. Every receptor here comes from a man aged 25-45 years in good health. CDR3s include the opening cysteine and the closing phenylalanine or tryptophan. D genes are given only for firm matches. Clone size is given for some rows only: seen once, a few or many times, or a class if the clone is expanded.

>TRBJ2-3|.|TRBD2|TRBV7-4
TGTGCCAGCAGCTTAGCCGGACTAGCGGGGGCCTATACGCAGTATTTT
CASSLAGLAGAYTQYF
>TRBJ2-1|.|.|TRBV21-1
TGTGCCAGCAGGGAGGACTTTAGCGAATTATGTCATGAGCAGTTCTTC
CASREDFSELCHEQFF
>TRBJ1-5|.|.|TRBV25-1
TGTGCCAGCAGTGGATACAATCAGCCCCAGCATTTT
CASSGYNQPQHF
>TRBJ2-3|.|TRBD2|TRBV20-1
TGCAGTGCTAGTACTAGCGAACCTGGTACGCAGTATTTT
CSASTSEPGTQYF
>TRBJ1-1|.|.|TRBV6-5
TGTGCCAGCAGTTATGGGGTCTGGGATAACACTGAAGCTTTCTTT
CASSYGVWDNTEAFF
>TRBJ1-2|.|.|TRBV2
TGTGCCAGCAGCTCACGGAGTCAGGGAAGAGAGTACACCTTC
CASSSRSQGREYTF
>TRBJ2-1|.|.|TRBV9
TGTGCCAGCAGCTTGAAACCCTACTACAATGAGCAGTTCTTC
CASSLKPYYNEQFF
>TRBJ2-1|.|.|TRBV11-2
TGTGCCAGCTGGGGGGGCCATGAGCAGTTCTTC
CASWGGHEQFF
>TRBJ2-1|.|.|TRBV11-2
TGTGCCAGCAGCTTAGAAGTGAGTGAGCAGTTCTTC
CASSLEVSEQFF
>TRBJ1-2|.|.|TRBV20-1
TGCAGTGCTAGAGACAGGATGGGGAGATCTAACTATGGCTACACCTTC
CSARDRMGRSNYGYTF
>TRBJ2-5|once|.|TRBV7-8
TGTGCCAGCAGCTCGCGGTGGGAGAGACAAGAGACCCAGTACTTC
CASSSRWERQETQYF
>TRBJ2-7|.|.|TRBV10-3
TGTGCCATCAGTGTTGAGGGCCCCTACGAGCAGTACTTC
CAISVEGPYEQYF
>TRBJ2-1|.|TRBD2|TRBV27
TGTGCCAGCGGACTAGCGGGGGGTGAGCAGTTCTTC
CASGLAGGEQFF
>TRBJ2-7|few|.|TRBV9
TGTGCCAGCAGCGTAGGTATCGAACCCACCGAGCAGTACTTC
CASSVGIEPTEQYF
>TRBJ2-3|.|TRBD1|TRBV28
TGTGCCAGCAGTTTACTCACGGGACAGGGATTGTTCACAGATACGCAGTATTTT
CASSLLTGQGLFTDTQYF
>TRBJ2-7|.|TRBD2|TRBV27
TGTGCCAGCAACATAAGGCGGGGGTCCACCTACGAGCAGTACTTC
CASNIRRGSTYEQYF
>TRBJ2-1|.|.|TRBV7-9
TGTGCCAGCAGCTTATCCCTCTCAGGTGGGGCTGAGGTTGAGCAGTTCTTC
CASSLSLSGGAEVEQFF
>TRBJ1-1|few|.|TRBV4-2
TGTGCCAGCAGCCCCCGTCCGGGACGTAACACTGAAGCTTTCTTT
CASSPRPGRNTEAFF
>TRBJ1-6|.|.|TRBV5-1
TGCGCCAGCAGCCGGGAGGGGTCCTATAATTCACCCCTCCACTTT
CASSREGSYNSPLHF
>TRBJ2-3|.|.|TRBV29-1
TGCAGCGCCCGCCAGCCAACAGATACGCAGTATTTT
CSARQPTDTQYF
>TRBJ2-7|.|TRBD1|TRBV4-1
TGCGCCAGCAGTAAGGGACAGGGGGTTTACGAGCAGTACTTC
CASSKGQGVYEQYF
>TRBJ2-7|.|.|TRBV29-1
TGCAGCGTTCTAAACAGGGACCCCTACGAGCAGTACTTC
CSVLNRDPYEQYF
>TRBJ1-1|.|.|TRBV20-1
TGCAGTGCTAGAGATCAAGGGGGGAAGGACACTGAAGCTTTCTTT
CSARDQGGKDTEAFF
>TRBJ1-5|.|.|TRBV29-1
TGCAGCGTCCGAGAGGATGCGGCAAATCAGCCCCAGCATTTT
CSVREDAANQPQHF
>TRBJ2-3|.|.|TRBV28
TGTGCCAGCGTTAGTTCCGCAGATACGCAGTATTTT
CASVSSADTQYF
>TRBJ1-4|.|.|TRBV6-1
TGTGCCAGCATCCTCAGCCCCGATCACGAAAAACTGTTTTTT
CASILSPDHEKLFF
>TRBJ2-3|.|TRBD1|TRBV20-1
TGCAGTGCTAGGGATACAGGGGTGGCTACAGATACGCAGTATTTT
CSARDTGVATDTQYF
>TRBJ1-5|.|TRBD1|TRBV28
TGTGCCAGCAGTGCCAGACAGGGAGGCAATCAGCCCCAGCATTTT
CASSARQGGNQPQHF
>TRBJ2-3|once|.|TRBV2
TGTGCCAGCAGTGGGCAGGTTAGCACAGATACGCAGTATTTT
CASSGQVSTDTQYF
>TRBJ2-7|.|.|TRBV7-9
TGTGCCAGCAGCCTAAGGGCGGGGCGGAGCTCCTACGAGCAGTACTTC
CASSLRAGRSSYEQYF
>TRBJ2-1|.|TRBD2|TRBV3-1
TGTGCCAGCAGCCAGACTAGCGGGGGCCGGAATGAGCAGTTCTTC
CASSQTSGGRNEQFF
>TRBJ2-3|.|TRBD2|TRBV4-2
TGTGCCAGCAGCCAGAAGAGCGGGGAGGGCACAGATACGCAGTATTTT
CASSQKSGEGTDTQYF
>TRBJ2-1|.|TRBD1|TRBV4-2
TGTGCCAGCAGCCTTCCCGGACAGGTGTCCCACAATGAGCAGTTCTTC
CASSLPGQVSHNEQFF
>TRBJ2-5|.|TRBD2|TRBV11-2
TGTGCCAGCACCCAACGGGCTAGCGGAGAGACCCAGTACTTC
CASTQRASGETQYF
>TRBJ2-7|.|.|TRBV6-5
TGTGCCAGCAGGGACAGCCGGAGGAGGGTCTACGAGCAGTACTTC
CASRDSRRRVYEQYF
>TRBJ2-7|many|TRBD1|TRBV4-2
TGTGCCAGCAGCCAAGTTGACCCTGGACAGGGGGCGGACGAGCAGTACTTC
CASSQVDPGQGADEQYF
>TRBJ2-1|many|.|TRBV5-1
TGCGCCAGCAGCTTGGGCAATGAGCAGTTCTTC
CASSLGNEQFF
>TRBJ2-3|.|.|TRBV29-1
TGCAGCGTTAGAGAGGGTGCAGATGCGCAGTATTTT
CSVREGADAQYF
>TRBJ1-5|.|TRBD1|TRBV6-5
TGTGCCAGCAGAGAAGGCAGGGGGCGCGGTCAGCCCCAGCATTTT
CASREGRGRGQPQHF
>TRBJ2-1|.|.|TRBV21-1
TGTGCCAGCAGCAAGGGGACTAGCGGGTCGCATGAGCAGTTCTTC
CASSKGTSGSHEQFF
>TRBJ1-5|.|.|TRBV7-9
TGTGCCAGCAGCTTGATTTCGGCAAGCCAGCCCCAGCATTTT
CASSLISASQPQHF
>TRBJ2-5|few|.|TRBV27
TGTGCCAGCAGTTTATCCCCCCGGGGAGCGGCAGAGACCCAGTACTTC
CASSLSPRGAAETQYF